This T cell receptor beta chain emerged from a study of human T cells and chemical hapten exposure (dated by TCRdb to about 2021). At the level of the whole study: For sensitization, 2% DPC in acetone was applied to a roughly 2 cm by roughly 2 cm area of upper inner arm skin. In alopecia patients, the study followed how the peripheral blood TCR repertoire changed in vivo over primary and secondary sensitization to diphenylcyclopropenone (DPC), a hapten. Weekly therapeutic DPC doses were additionally applied to the scalp of patients throughout the roughly 25-week study period. Blood was sampled from patients pre-sensitization (week 0) and at 2, 6 and about 24 weeks after DPC sensitization. Libraries were pooled for sequencing, and per-sample TCR yields varied mainly because of small differences in library volumes within the pool. Patch testing was done on the upper back using Finn chambers containing 0.01% DPC, and results were scored after 6 days according to International Contact Dermatitis Research Group standards. Approximately 28 alopecia patients gave blood for TCR sequencing at one to four time points (pre-sensitization, 2, 6 and 24 weeks). Alopecia areata with under or over 50% scalp involvement, alopecia totalis and alopecia universalis were represented in the patient cohort, which was mostly female. Study-level results and caveats: Repeated subsampling changed both the strength of the expansion versus patch-test correlation and the threshold at which that correlation became significant. Because every patient had alopecia, a presumed autoimmune disease, the patients' immune response might differ from that of healthy individuals. DPC sensitization did not change the number of TCRs with a frequency above 1 in 1000, and there was no evidence of changes in global repertoire structure. Patch test score was positively correlated with the number of PT1 expanded TCRs, with significance at thresholds 8, 16 and 32 but not at 4. Significantly more large CDR3 similarity clusters were formed by expanded TCRs than by pre-sensitization or healthy control sets, consistent with antigen-driven responses.

Library prep was done by RACE. The sequencer listed for this sample is NextSeq 500. Library preparation attached unique molecular identifiers to individual cDNA molecules for quantitative, reproducible TCR counting. Both TCR alpha and TCR beta chains were sequenced from each blood RNA sample. As for the original processing: The median number of TCRs per sample was over 85,000, ranging from about 20,000 to 750,000. The Decombinator software suite was used to annotate the V, J and CDR3 of the TCR reads. Every sample was subsampled to the same number of TCRs (28,000) for the PS versus PT1 abundance plots. Expanded TCRs were defined as absent before sensitization and observed at least eight times at the 2-week time point. Clones were called with MiXCR by TCRdb after fastp trimmed the public reads at Q25, and only in-frame beta chains were retained. A single entry per CDR3 protein holds the most common genes and DNA from its merged rows. In this record, the V and J calls reflect TCRdb's handling and not the investigators' own analysis. This sample comprises about 40,000 distinct CDR3 sequences, about 3% of them detected only once. The top ten hold roughly 7.3% of the sample.

There are a few counts of this clonotype. The antigen it binds to is not known. No base quality information exists; no much larger clone differs at one position. According to the germline V gene (reference sequence), CDR1 reads PRHDT and CDR2 reads FYEKMQ. V trim: 5 bases; J trim: 5 bases; unmatched bases: 12. Including cysteine and phenylalanine, the CDR3 has 16 amino acids. Only the CDR3 region is kept as DNA, spanning 48 bases read in frame from base 1. Sample time point, as interpreted from the label and publication: patch test 2, 6 weeks after DPC sensitization. This specimen's treatment or condition label, interpreted: therapeutic diphenylcyclopropenone sensitization with weekly scalp DPC. At every patch-test visit, the blood draw took place before the patch test was put on. Patients were considered eligible if aged 18 to 70, diagnosed with alopecia and deemed suitable for DPC therapy, and patients were excluded if pregnant. Total RNA was isolated from unfractionated whole blood collected in Tempus Blood RNA tubes.

Sample: whole blood, taken in connection with sensitization to the hapten diphenylcyclopropenone (DPC). This chain joins TRBV13 to TRBJ2-7; TRBD2 fits 10 bases in the junction. The TCR was taken from a man aged 40-50 years with alopecia areata. Some clones in this sample may be carry-over from other donors' samples. The nucleotides read TGTGCCAGCAGCCCCCTTCTAGCGGGAGTTGCCCACGAGCAGTACTTC. Its translation is CASSPLLAGVAHEQYF.